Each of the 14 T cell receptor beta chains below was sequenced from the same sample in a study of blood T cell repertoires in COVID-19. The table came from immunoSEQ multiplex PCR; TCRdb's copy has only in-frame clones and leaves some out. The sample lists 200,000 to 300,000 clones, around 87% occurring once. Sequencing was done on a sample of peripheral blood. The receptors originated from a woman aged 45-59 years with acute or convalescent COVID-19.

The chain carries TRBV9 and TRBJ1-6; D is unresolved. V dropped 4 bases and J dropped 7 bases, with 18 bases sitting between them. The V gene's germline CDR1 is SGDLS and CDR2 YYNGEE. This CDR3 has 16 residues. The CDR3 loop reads CASSFSGIPANSPLHF. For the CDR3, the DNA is TGTGCCAGCAGCTTCAGCGGGATCCCTGCCAATTCACCCCTCCACTTT.

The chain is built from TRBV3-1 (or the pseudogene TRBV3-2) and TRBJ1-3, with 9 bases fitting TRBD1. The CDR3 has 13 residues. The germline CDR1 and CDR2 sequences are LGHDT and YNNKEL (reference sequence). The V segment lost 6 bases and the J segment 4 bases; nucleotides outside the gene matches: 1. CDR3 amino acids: CASRGQGGNTIYF. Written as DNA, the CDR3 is TGTGCCAGCAGGGGACAGGGAGGAAACACCATATATTTT.

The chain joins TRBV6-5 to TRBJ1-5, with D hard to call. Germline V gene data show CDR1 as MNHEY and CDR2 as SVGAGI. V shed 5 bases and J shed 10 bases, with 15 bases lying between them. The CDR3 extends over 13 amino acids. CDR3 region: CASSPTPAVPQHF. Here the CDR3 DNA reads TGTGCCAGCAGTCCAACCCCCGCGGTACCCCAGCATTTT.

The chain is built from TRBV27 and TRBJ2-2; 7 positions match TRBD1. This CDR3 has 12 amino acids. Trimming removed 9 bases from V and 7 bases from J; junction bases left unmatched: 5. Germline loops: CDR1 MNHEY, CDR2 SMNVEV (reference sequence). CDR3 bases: TGTGCCAGTGAGACAGGGATCGGGGAGCTGTTTTTT. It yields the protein CASETGIGELFF.

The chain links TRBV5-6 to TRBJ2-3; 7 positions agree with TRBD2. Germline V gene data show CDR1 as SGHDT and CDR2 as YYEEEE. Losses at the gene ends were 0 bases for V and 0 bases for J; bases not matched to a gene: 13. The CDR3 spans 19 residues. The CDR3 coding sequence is TGTGCCAGCAGCTTGGTAGGGCTAGCGGCCCAAATTAGCACAGATACGCAGTATTTT. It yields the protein CASSLVGLAAQISTDTQYF.

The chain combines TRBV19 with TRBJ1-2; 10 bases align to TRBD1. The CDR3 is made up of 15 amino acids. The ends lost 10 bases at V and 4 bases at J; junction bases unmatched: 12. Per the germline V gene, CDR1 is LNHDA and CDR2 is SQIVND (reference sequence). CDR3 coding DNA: TGTGCCACACACTCTCACGGGACAGGGGCCTATGGCTACACCTTC. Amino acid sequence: CATHSHGTGAYGYTF. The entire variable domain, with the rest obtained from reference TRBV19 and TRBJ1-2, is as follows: DGGITQSPKYLFRKEGQNVTLSCEQNLNHDAMYWYRQDPGQGLRLIYYSQIVNDFQKGDIAEGYSVSREKKESFPLTVTSAQKNPTAFYLCATHSHGTGAYGYTFGSGTRLTVV.

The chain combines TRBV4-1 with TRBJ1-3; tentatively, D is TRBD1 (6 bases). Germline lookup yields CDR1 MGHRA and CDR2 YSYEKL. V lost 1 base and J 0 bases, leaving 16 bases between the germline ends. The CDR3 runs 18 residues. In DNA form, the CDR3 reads TGCGCCAGCAGCCAAGTGATCGCAGGGGCCCTCTCTGGAAACACCATATATTTT. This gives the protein CASSQVIAGALSGNTIYF.

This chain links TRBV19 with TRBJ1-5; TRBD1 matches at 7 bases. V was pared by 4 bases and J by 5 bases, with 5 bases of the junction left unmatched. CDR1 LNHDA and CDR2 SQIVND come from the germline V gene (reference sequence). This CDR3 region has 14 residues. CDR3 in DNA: TGTGCCAGTAGTACAGACAGGGTCGATCAGCCCCAGCATTTT. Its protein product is CASSTDRVDQPQHF.

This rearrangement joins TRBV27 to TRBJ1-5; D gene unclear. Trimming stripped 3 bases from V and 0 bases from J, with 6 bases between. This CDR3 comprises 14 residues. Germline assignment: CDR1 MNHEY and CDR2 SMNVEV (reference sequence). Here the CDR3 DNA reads TGTGCCAGCAGTTTTTTCGTTAGCAATCAGCCCCAGCATTTT. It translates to CASSFFVSNQPQHF.

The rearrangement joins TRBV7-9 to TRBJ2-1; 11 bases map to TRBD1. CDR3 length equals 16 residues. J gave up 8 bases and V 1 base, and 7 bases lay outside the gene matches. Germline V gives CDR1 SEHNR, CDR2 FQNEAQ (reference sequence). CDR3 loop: CASSLGTGGGLDEQFF. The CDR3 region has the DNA TGTGCCAGCAGCTTAGGGACAGGGGGCGGTTTGGATGAGCAGTTCTTC.

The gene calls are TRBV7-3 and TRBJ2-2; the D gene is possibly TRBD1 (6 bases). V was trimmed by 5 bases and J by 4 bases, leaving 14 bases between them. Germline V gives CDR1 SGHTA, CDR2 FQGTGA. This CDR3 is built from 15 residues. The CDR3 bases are TGTGCCAGCAGCCGCGGGCAGGGGACCACCGGGGAGCTGTTTTTT. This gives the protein CASSRGQGTTGELFF.

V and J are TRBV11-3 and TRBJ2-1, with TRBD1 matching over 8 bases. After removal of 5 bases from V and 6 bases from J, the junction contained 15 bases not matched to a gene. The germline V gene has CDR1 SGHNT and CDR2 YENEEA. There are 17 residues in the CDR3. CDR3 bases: TGTGCCAGCAGCACCGGGTCGGGCAGGGGGCTTCGCAATGAGCAGTTCTTC. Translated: CASSTGSGRGLRNEQFF.

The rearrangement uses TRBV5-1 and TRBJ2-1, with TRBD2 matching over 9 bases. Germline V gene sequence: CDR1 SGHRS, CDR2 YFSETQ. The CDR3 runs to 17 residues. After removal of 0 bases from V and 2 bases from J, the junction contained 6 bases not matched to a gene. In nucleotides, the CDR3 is TGCGCCAGCAGCTTGGTGCTAGCGGGAAGGACCTACAATGAGCAGTTCTTC. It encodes CASSLVLAGRTYNEQFF.

In DNA form, the CDR3 reads TGTGCCAGCAGGCAAAGAAAAGAAGTGGGACAGGGTGAAAATGAAAAACTGTTTTTT. Translating it yields CASRQRKEVGQGENEKLFF. This rearrangement joins TRBV21-1 to TRBJ1-4; TRBD1 is the table's D call, not checked against the DNA. TRBV21-1 is deemed a pseudogene. This CDR3 has 19 residues.